This is a list of T cell receptor beta chains from one sample in a study of regulatory T cells in long-lasting Graves disease. TCRdb fed the multiplex PCR reads into MiXCR, producing one record per CDR3 protein. The sample includes approximately 480,000 distinct CDR3 sequences, 15% to 20% of them seen just once. The sample also formed part of further work on T cells in Graves' hyperthyroidism and ophthalmopathy.

The source material was peripheral blood mononuclear cells (PBMCs), sampled at new diagnosis, from a patient treated with antithyroid drugs. The receptor source for this set is a man in his forties with Graves disease. Each CDR3 is given with its conserved first and last residue. A D gene is named only where the DNA matches it firmly. A clone size is listed for some rows: how often the clone was seen (once, few, many), or a class if it is expanded.

j_call d_call clone_size v_call cdr3_nt cdr3_aa
TRBJ2-1 - few TRBV30 TGTGCCTGGAGTGTTTCTGACATCCTATCTGAGCAGTTCTTC CAWSVSDILSEQFF
TRBJ2-2 TRBD2 - TRBV10-1 TGCGCCAGCAGTCGGGGACTAGCGGACTACACCGGGGAGCTGTTTTTT CASSRGLADYTGELFF
TRBJ2-6 - few TRBV20-1 TGCAGTGCTAGAGATCGGCGGGGCAGTAGCTCTGGGGCCAACGTCCTGACTTTC CSARDRRGSSSGANVLTF
TRBJ2-2 TRBD2 many TRBV20-1 TGCAGTGCTAGAGGAAGTAGCGGGAGGGCCACCGGGGAGCTGTTTTTT CSARGSSGRATGELFF
TRBJ2-1 - - TRBV12-3/TRBV12-4 TGTGCCAGCAGCCTAGCGCGGCGGAATGAGCAGTTCTTC CASSLARRNEQFF
TRBJ2-3 TRBD2 - TRBV24-1 TGTGCCACCAGTTTAGCGGGGGACACAGATACGCAGTATTTT CATSLAGDTDTQYF
TRBJ2-3 - many TRBV18 TGTGCCAGCTCACAGGACACTCTCACAGATACGCAGTATTTT CASSQDTLTDTQYF
TRBJ2-7 - many TRBV28 TGTGCCAGCAGCCGCCCAAGACTAGAATACGAGCAGTACTTC CASSRPRLEYEQYF
TRBJ2-1 - - TRBV30 TGTGCCTGGAGGGGGTTAGCGGTGCGGAATGAGCAGTTCTTC CAWRGLAVRNEQFF
TRBJ1-5 - many TRBV6-1 TGTGCCAGCAGTGAAGAACGTCAGCCCCAGCATTTT CASSEERQPQHF
TRBJ2-3 - many TRBV5-1 TGCGCCAGCAGCTCCCGGACCCCAGACACAGATACGCAGTATTTT CASSSRTPDTDTQYF
TRBJ2-3 - - TRBV9 TGTGCCAGCAGCTCTTGGTGGGGGCGCGGGGGAACAGATACGCAGTATTTT CASSSWWGRGGTDTQYF
TRBJ2-7 - many TRBV5-6 TGTGCCAGCAGCTTGGTAGTGGGCCAGGTCTACGAGCAGTACTTC CASSLVVGQVYEQYF
TRBJ1-1 - many TRBV5-6 TGTGCCAGCAGCTTGGAGGACGGTGAAGCTTTCTTT CASSLEDGEAFF
TRBJ2-1 TRBD2 many TRBV12-3/TRBV12-4 TGTGCCAGCACCAAAGACGGGGGGGCCTACAATGAGCAGTTCTTC CASTKDGGAYNEQFF
TRBJ2-7 - - TRBV29-1 TGCAGCGTTCTCAGGGACGGGACACAGGGTCGCGAGCAGTACTTC CSVLRDGTQGREQYF
TRBJ1-1 - few TRBV15 TGTGCCACCAGCAGAGGAAATAGGGAAGCTTTCTTT CATSRGNREAFF